This T cell receptor beta chain is drawn from a study of shared clonotypes between healthy human individuals. The J segment lost 6 bases and the V segment lost 5 bases, leaving 14 bases of the junction unmatched. The CDR3 is made up of 15 amino acids. Germline lookup yields CDR1 SGHRS and CDR2 YFSETQ. This clone has just a few counts. Profiled with immunoSEQ multiplex PCR; TCRdb holds only in-frame clones, not every one. The table records about 680,000 clones, about three quarters of them present only once. This TCR came from a woman in her thirties in good health. The sequencing sample was made of memory CD4+ T cells sorted from blood. Subset in this sample: CD45RA-negative fraction. The V gene is TRBV5-1, the J gene TRBJ2-7, with 7 bases aligning to TRBD2. In nucleotides, the CDR3 is TGCGCCAGCAGTCAATCGGGAGGCCCGGAGAGCGAGCAGTACTTC. It codes for CASSQSGGPESEQYF.